The 20 T cell receptor beta chains presented below share a single source sample, sequenced in a study of cytomegalovirus exposure and HLA in healthy donors. Primers included in the PCR were 60 Vbeta and 13 Jbeta primers. Profiled with immunoSEQ multiplex PCR; TCRdb holds only in-frame clones, not every one. The sample lists around 150,000 clones; 76% were seen once. The sequenced sample consisted of PBMCs. Receptors originate from a man aged 35 to 55 in good health and CMV-seronegative.

The CDR3 here is CATRARGAGGYTF. For the CDR3, the DNA is TGTGCCACACGAGCCCGGGGGGCCGGTGGCTACACCTTC. V gene TRBV6-5 combines with J gene TRBJ1-2; perhaps TRBD1 as D (6 bases). Looked up from germline, CDR1 is MNHEY and CDR2 is SVGAGI. Trimming stripped 10 bases from V and 7 bases from J, with 19 bases between. There are 13 residues in the CDR3.

The chain couples TRBV19 to TRBJ2-3; 12 bases align to TRBD2. Trimming at V came to 4 bases and at J to 8 bases, leaving 19 bases not matched to a gene. In germline, CDR1 is LNHDA, CDR2 SQIVND (reference sequence). The CDR3 runs to 19 residues. The CDR3 DNA reads as TGTGCCAGTAGTAACGATCTAGCGGGAGGGCCTGGTTTGTCAGGTACGCAGTATTTT. Protein sequence: CASSNDLAGGPGLSGTQYF.

The gene calls are TRBV6-6 and TRBJ2-7, with 7 bases that match TRBD1. V shed 7 bases and J 12 bases; nucleotides not matched to a gene: 9. Germline V gives CDR1 MNHNY, CDR2 SVGAGI (reference sequence). The CDR3 runs to 11 residues. CDR3 region: CASTRDRLLYF. CDR3 nucleotides: TGTGCCAGCACCCGGGACAGACTCCTGTACTTC.

The table lists this clone with a few counts. This chain connects TRBV5-1 to TRBJ2-4; 7 bases agree with TRBD2. Unmatched junction bases numbered 4, after V lost 5 bases and J lost 8 bases. Germline lookup yields CDR1 SGHRS and CDR2 YFSETQ. This CDR3 has 12 amino acids. The CDR3 DNA follows: TGCGCCAGCAGGGGGGAGGGTTACATTCAGTACTTC. Its protein product is CASRGEGYIQYF.

V and J are TRBV27 and TRBJ2-3, with 7 bases aligning to TRBD1. The CDR3 has 14 residues. V gave up 7 bases and J gave up 1 base; unmatched junction bases: 5. In germline, CDR1 is MNHEY, CDR2 SMNVEV (reference sequence). CDR3 amino acids: CASTDRERTDTQYF. The CDR3 DNA reads TGTGCCAGCACTGACAGGGAACGCACAGATACGCAGTATTTT.

The chain carries TRBV5-6 and TRBJ2-7; a possible D gene is TRBD1 (6 bases). The V end lost 6 bases, the J end lost 2 bases, and 15 bases lay between the germline ends. This CDR3 has 14 residues. In germline, CDR1 is SGHDT, CDR2 YYEEEE. DNA of the CDR3: TGTGCCAGCACTAGGGGATCAGGGGCCTACGAGCAGTACTTC. The encoded protein is CASTRGSGAYEQYF.

This clone was counted only a few times. The chain combines TRBV4-2 with TRBJ2-6; the match to TRBD1 covers 10 bases. Germline CDR1 and CDR2: LGHNA and YNFKEQ. The V gene end was trimmed by 4 bases and the J gene end by 1 base; junction bases not matched to a gene: 1. The CDR3 has 16 amino acids. CDR3 amino acids: CASSRDRGSGANVLTF. The DNA of the CDR3 is TGTGCCAGCAGCCGGGACAGGGGTTCTGGGGCCAACGTCCTGACTTTC.

V gene TRBV7-7 combines with J gene TRBJ2-7, with D possibly matching TRBD2 (6 bases). CDR3 length equals 15 residues. Germline loops: CDR1 SSHAT, CDR2 FNYEAQ (reference sequence). The ends were cut back, 1 base at V and 0 bases at J, with 10 bases in the middle. The CDR3 loop is CASSLGGDNSYEQYF. For the CDR3, the DNA is TGTGCCAGCAGCTTAGGGGGGGATAACTCCTACGAGCAGTACTTC.

The V gene is TRBV7-2, the J gene TRBJ2-5; D is undetermined. In germline, CDR1 is SGHTA, CDR2 FQGNSA. V lost 5 bases and J 8 bases, leaving 9 bases between the germline ends. CDR3 length: 11 residues. CDR3 DNA: TGTGCCAGCAGCCCTAGTTATACCCAGTACTTC. Translating it yields CASSPSYTQYF.

CDR3 DNA sequence: TGTGCCAGCAGCGCTACCTGGACAGGGGCTGGAAACACCATATATTTT. Translation: CASSATWTGAGNTIYF. The rearrangement links TRBV9 to TRBJ1-3; 9 bases fit TRBD1. CDR3 size: 16 residues. CDR1 is SGDLS and CDR2 is YYNGEE in the germline V gene. Trimming took 3 bases from V and 2 from J; bases not matched to a gene: 6.

Only a few counts were recorded for this clone. V is TRBV10-3 and J is TRBJ1-2; TRBD1 might be the D (5 bases). Germline lookup yields CDR1 ENHRY and CDR2 SYGVKD. This CDR3 spans 14 amino acids. Trimming removed 4 bases from V and 8 bases from J, with 17 bases in between. CDR3 nucleotides: TGTGCCATCAGTGGAGCGGGGTGGGGCTACGGCTACACCTTC. Translating it yields CAISGAGWGYGYTF.

This clone has a single count. The V gene is TRBV9, the J gene TRBJ2-6, with D unresolved. Trimming removed 3 bases at V and 4 bases at J, with 5 bases between. The CDR3 has 13 amino acids. The germline V gene has CDR1 SGDLS and CDR2 YYNGEE. The CDR3 DNA reads TGTGCCAGCAGCGGAGCAGGGGCCAACGTCCTGACTTTC. Its translation is CASSGAGANVLTF.

The CDR3, as DNA: TGTGCCAGCAGCCAATTTCAGGGTATGAATTCACCCCTCCACTTT. Residues: CASSQFQGMNSPLHF. The gene calls are TRBV16 and TRBJ1-6; D might be TRBD1 (5 bases). The CDR3 runs to 15 residues. V was shortened by 1 base and J by 7 bases, with 11 bases between the two germline ends. The germline CDR1 and CDR2 sequences are KGHSY and FQNENV.

The gene calls are TRBV7-2 and TRBJ2-7; tentative D call: TRBD1 (6 bases). The CDR3 runs 14 residues. V lost 5 bases to trimming and J lost 6 bases, with 17 bases between them. The germline V gene encodes CDR1 SGHTA and CDR2 FQGNSA. Written as DNA, the CDR3 is TGTGCCAGCAGCACCGCCCCTGCAGGGGCCGAGCAGTACTTC. Translation gives CASSTAPAGAEQYF. The full variable domain, its missing parts supplied by reference TRBV7-2 and TRBJ2-7, is GAGVSQSPSNKVTEKGKDVELRCDPISGHTALYWYRQSLGQGLEFLIYFQGNSAPDKSGLPSDRFSAERTGGSVSTLTIQRTQQEDSAVYLCASSTAPAGAEQYFGPGTRLTVT.

The gene calls are TRBV27 and TRBJ2-7, with D possibly matching TRBD1 (6 bases). From germline, CDR1 is MNHEY and CDR2 SMNVEV (reference sequence). Trimming stripped 8 bases from V and 5 bases from J, with 16 bases between. The CDR3 is 13 amino acids. CDR3 protein: CASRLGRGHEQYF. The CDR3 nucleotides read TGTGCCAGCCGCTTGGGCAGGGGCCACGAGCAGTACTTC.

Only one count was recorded for this clone. The chain carries TRBV6-5 and TRBJ2-7; 7 bases align to TRBD2. V dropped 2 bases and J dropped 4; count of bases not matched to a gene: 8. This CDR3 contains 15 residues. Germline V gives CDR1 MNHEY, CDR2 SVGAGI. Here the CDR3 DNA reads TGTGCCAGCAGTTACCTCGGGAGGCTTGGGTACGAGCAGTACTTC. Translation gives CASSYLGRLGYEQYF.

The chain is built from TRBV7-6 and TRBJ1-5, with TRBD1 identical over 10 bases. Per germline, CDR1 SGHVS and CDR2 FNYEAQ. With 5 bases clipped from V and 16 bases from J, the junction kept 11 bases outside the gene matches. CDR3 length equals 13 residues. The DNA of the CDR3 is TGTGCCAGCAGCCCCGGCTGGGGACAGGGGTTCCATTTT. Protein: CASSPGWGQGFHF.

The CDR3 coding sequence is TGTGCCTGGAGCCCTGGGTTAGGACTTAACTATGGCTACACCTTC. Translation gives CAWSPGLGLNYGYTF. The chain uses TRBV30 and TRBJ1-2; the D is unclear. V dropped 3 bases and J dropped 1 base, with 15 bases sitting between them. From germline, CDR1 is GTSNPN and CDR2 SVGIG (reference sequence). This CDR3 has 15 residues.

The chain employs TRBV14 and TRBJ2-5; 8 nucleotides agree with TRBD2. Trimming removed 1 base from V and 0 bases from J; junction bases left unmatched: 4. Germline V lookup: CDR1 SGHDN, CDR2 FVKESK. There are 16 residues in the CDR3. CDR3 loop: CASSQASGYYQETQYF. The CDR3 nucleotides read TGTGCCAGCAGCCAAGCTAGCGGGTACTACCAAGAGACCCAGTACTTC.

The V and J genes are TRBV30 and TRBJ2-5, with no clear D. V was shortened by 8 bases and J by 5 bases, with 15 bases between the two germline ends. Germline V gene data show CDR1 as GTSNPN and CDR2 as SVGIG (reference sequence). The CDR3 runs 12 residues. CDR3 coding DNA: TGTGCCGGCGGCCCCCTCAAGGAGACCCAGTACTTC. Residues: CAGGPLKETQYF.